The present T cell receptor beta chain was sequenced within a study of blood T cell repertoires in COVID-19. Profiled with immunoSEQ multiplex PCR; TCRdb holds only in-frame clones, not every one. The table lists 50,000 to 55,000 clones, 80% to 90% of them singletons. This CDR3 contains 14 residues. Germline CDR1 is MDHEN and CDR2 is SYDVKM. The V end lost 5 bases, the J end lost 9 bases, and 19 bases lay between the germline ends. Material for sequencing was peripheral blood. The rearrangement joins TRBV28 to TRBJ2-5; no reliable D call. This TCR was recovered from a man aged 55-75 years with active COVID-19. CDR3 amino acids: CASSPLDKQKAQYF. DNA of the CDR3: TGTGCCAGCAGTCCTTTAGACAAGCAGAAGGCCCAGTACTTC.